This paragraph covers one T cell receptor (beta chain) sequence. The sample originates from a study of cytomegalovirus exposure and HLA in healthy donors. The PCR employed 60 Vbeta primers together with 13 Jbeta primers. Some clones are missing from TCRdb's copy, which holds only in-frame ones; the method was immunoSEQ multiplex PCR. There are 80,000 or so clones in the sample; roughly 70% occur only once, and roughly 5.2% lies in the top ten. V shed 1 base and J 4 bases; nucleotides not matched to a gene: 5. CDR1 SGHRS and CDR2 YFSETQ come from the germline V gene. This CDR3 is built from 15 residues.

This chain links TRBV5-1 with TRBJ2-1; 7 positions agree with TRBD2. The specimen sequenced was PBMCs. The sequence derives from a man in his sixties in good health and CMV-seropositive. CDR3 loop: CASSLLGLVYNEQFF. CDR3 nucleotide sequence: TGCGCCAGCAGCTTGTTAGGACTAGTATACAATGAGCAGTTCTTC.